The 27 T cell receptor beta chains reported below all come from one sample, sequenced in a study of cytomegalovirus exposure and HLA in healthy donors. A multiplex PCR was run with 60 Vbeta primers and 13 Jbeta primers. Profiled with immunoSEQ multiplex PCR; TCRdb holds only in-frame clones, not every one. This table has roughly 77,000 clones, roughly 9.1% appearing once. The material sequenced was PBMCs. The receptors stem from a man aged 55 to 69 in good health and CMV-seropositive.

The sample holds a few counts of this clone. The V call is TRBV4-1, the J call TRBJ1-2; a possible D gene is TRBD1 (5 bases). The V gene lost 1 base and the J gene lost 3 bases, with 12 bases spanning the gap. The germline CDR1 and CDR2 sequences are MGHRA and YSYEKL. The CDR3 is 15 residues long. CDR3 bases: TGCGCCAGCAGCCAAGCGGGGGTGAGCTACTATGGCTACACCTTC. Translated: CASSQAGVSYYGYTF.

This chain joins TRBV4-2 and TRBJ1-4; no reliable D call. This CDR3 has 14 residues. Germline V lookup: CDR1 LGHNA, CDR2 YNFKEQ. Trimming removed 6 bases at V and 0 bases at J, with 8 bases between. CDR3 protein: CASSPSATNEKLFF. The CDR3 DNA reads TGTGCCAGCAGTCCCAGTGCAACTAATGAAAAACTGTTTTTT.

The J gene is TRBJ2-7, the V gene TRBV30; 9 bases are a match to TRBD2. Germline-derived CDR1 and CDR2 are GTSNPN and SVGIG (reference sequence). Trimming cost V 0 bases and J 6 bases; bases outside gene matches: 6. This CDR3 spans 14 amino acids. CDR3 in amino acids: CAWSVPASGAEQYF. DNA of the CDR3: TGTGCCTGGAGTGTACCGGCTAGCGGGGCCGAGCAGTACTTC.

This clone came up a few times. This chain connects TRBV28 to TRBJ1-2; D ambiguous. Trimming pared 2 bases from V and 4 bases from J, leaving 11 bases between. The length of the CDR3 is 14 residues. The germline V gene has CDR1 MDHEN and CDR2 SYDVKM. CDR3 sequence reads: CASSLEISVYGYTF. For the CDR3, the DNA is TGTGCCAGCAGTTTAGAGATTTCGGTCTATGGCTACACCTTC.

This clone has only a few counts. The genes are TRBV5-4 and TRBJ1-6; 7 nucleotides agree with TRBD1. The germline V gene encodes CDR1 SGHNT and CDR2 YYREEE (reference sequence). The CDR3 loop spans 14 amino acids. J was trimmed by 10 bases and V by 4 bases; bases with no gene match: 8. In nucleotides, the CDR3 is TGTGCCAGCAGCCCTGTCGACAGGGTCTCACCCCTCCACTTT. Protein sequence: CASSPVDRVSPLHF. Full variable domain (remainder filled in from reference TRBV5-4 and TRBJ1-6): ETGVTQSPTHLIKTRGQQVTLRCSSQSGHNTVSWYQQALGQGPQFIFQYYREEENGRGNFPPRFSGLQFPNYSSELNVNALELDDSALYLCASSPVDRVSPLHFGNGTRLTVT.

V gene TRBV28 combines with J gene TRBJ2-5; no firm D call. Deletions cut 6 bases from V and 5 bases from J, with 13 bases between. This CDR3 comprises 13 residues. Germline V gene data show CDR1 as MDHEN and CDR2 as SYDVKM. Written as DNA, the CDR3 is TGTGCCAGCAGCACCGCTCCCAGGGAGACCCAGTACTTC. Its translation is CASSTAPRETQYF.

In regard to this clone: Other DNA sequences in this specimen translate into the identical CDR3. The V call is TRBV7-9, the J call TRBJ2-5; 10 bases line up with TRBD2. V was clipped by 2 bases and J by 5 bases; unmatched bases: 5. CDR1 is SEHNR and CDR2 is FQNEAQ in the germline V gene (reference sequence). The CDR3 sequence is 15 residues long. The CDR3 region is CASSLKLAGKETQYF. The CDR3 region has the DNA TGTGCCAGCAGCTTAAAACTAGCGGGAAAGGAGACCCAGTACTTC.

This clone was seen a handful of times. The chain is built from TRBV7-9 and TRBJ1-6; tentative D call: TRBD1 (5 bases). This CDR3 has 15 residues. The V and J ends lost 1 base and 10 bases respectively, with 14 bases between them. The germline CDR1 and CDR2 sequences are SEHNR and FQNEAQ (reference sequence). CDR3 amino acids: CASSLEGSAGSPLHF. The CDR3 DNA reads TGTGCCAGCAGCTTAGAGGGGTCGGCTGGATCACCCCTCCACTTT.

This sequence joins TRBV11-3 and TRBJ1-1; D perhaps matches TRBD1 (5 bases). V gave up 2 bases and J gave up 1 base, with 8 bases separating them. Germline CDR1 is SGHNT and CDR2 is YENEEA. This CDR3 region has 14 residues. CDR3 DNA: TGTGCCAGCAGCTTATCGGGGGGGAACACTGAAGCTTTCTTT. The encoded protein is CASSLSGGNTEAFF.

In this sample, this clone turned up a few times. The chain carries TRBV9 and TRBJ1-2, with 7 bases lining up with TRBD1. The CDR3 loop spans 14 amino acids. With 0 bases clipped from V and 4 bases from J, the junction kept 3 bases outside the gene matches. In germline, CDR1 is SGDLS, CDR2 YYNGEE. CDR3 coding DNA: TGTGCCAGCAGCGTAGTCCAGGGGGGCTATGGCTACACCTTC. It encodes CASSVVQGGYGYTF.

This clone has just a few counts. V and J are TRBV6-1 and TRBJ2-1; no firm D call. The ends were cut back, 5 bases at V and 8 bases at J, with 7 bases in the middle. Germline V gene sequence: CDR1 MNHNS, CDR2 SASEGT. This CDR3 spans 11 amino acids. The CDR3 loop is CASSYRDEQFF. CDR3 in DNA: TGTGCCAGCAGTTACCGGGATGAGCAGTTCTTC.

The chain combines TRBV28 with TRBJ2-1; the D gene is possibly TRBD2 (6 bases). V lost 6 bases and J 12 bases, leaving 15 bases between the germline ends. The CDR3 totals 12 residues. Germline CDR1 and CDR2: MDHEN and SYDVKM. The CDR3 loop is CASRQRTTGQFF. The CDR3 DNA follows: TGTGCCAGCAGACAGAGGACTACGGGGCAGTTCTTC. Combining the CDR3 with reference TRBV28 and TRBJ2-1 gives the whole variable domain DVKVTQSSRYLVKRTGEKVFLECVQDMDHENMFWYRQDPGLGLRLIYFSYDVKMKEKGDIPEGYSVSREKKERFSLILESASTNQTSMYLCASRQRTTGQFFGPGTRLTVL.

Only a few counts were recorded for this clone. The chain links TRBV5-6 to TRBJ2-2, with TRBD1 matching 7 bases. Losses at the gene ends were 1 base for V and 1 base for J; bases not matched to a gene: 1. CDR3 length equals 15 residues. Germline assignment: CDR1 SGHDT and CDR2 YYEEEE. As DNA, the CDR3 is TGTGCCAGCAGCTTGCGGGACAGGAACACCGGGGAGCTGTTTTTT. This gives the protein CASSLRDRNTGELFF. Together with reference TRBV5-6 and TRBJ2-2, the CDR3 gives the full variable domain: DAGVTQSPTHLIKTRGQQVTLRCSPKSGHDTVSWYQQALGQGPQFIFQYYEEEERQRGNFPDRFSGHQFPNYSSELNVNALLLGDSALYLCASSLRDRNTGELFFGEGSRLTVL.

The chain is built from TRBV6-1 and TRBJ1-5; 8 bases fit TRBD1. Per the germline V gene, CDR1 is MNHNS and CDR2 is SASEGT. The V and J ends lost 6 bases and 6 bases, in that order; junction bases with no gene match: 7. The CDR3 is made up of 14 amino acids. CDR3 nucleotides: TGTGCCAGCAGGAGAGGACAGGGAAGTCAGCCCCAGCATTTT. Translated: CASRRGQGSQPQHF.

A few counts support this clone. This CDR3 reads CAWSPGRETQYF. For the CDR3, the DNA is TGTGCCTGGAGCCCGGGGAGGGAGACCCAGTACTTC. V is TRBV30 and J is TRBJ2-5; D is possibly TRBD2 (6 bases). This CDR3 region has 12 residues. In germline, CDR1 is GTSNPN, CDR2 SVGIG (reference sequence). The germline V and J ends were trimmed by 3 bases and 5 bases, with 10 bases remaining between them.

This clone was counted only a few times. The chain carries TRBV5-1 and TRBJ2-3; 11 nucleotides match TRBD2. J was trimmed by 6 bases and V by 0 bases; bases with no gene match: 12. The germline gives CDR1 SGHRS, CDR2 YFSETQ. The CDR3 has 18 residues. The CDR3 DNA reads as TGCGCCAGCAGCTTGGAAGGATTTCTAGCGGGAGGATCGGATACGCAGTATTTT. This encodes CASSLEGFLAGGSDTQYF.

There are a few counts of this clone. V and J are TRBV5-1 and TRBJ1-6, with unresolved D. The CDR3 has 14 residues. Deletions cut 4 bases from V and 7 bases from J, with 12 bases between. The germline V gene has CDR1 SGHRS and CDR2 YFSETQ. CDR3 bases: TGCGCCAGCAGCCCTAACGTCGGGAATTCACCCCTCCACTTT. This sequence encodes CASSPNVGNSPLHF.

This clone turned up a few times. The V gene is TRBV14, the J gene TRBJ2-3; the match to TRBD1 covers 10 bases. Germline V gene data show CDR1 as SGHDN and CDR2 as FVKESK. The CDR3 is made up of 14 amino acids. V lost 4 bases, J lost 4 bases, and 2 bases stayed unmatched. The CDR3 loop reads CASSRDRGADTQYF. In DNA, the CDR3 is TGTGCCAGCAGCCGGGACAGGGGTGCAGATACGCAGTATTTT.

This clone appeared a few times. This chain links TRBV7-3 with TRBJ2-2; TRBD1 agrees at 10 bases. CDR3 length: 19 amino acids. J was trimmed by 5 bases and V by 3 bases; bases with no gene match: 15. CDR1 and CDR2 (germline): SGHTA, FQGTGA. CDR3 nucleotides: TGTGCCAGCAGCTTTCCCGGCGATGGGGGACAGGGGTTAACCGGGGAGCTGTTTTTT. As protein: CASSFPGDGGQGLTGELFF.

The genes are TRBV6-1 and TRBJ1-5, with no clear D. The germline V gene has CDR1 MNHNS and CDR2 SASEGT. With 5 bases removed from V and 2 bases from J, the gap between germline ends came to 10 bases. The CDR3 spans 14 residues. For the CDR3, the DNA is TGTGCCAGCAGTTCCCTCGGGGGCAATCAGCCCCAGCATTTT. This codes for CASSSLGGNQPQHF.

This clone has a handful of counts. The CDR3 sequence is CAWSGQAGTEAFF. The CDR3 DNA sequence: TGTGCCTGGAGTGGACAGGCGGGCACTGAAGCTTTCTTT. The V gene is TRBV30, the J gene TRBJ1-1, with a weak D call TRBD1 (6 bases). The length of the CDR3 is 13 residues. With 1 base removed from V and 4 bases from J, the gap between germline ends came to 10 bases. CDR1 is GTSNPN, CDR2 SVGIG, per germline (reference sequence). Variable domain in full (rest from reference TRBV30 and TRBJ1-1): SQTIHQWPATLVQPVGSPLSLECTVEGTSNPNLYWYRQAAGRGLQLLFYSVGIGQISSEVPQNLSASRPQDRQFILSSKKLLLSDSGFYLCAWSGQAGTEAFFGQGTRLTVV.

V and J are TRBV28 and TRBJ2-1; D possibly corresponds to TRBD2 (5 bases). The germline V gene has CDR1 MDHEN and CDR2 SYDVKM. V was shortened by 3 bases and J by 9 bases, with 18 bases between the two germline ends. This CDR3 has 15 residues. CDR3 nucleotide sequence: TGTGCCAGCAGTTTCGTGAGTTCGGGGATTTTTGAGCAGTTCTTC. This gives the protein CASSFVSSGIFEQFF.

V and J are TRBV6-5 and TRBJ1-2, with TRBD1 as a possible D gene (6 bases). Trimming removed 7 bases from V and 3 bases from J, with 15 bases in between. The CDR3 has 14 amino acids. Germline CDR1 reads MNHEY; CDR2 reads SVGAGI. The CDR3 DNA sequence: TGTGCCAGCACCTCCGGACAGCTATACTATGGCTACACCTTC. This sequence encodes CASTSGQLYYGYTF.

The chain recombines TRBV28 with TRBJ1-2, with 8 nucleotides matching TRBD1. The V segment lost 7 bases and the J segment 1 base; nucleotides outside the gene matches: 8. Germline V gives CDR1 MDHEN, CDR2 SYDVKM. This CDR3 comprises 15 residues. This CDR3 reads CASNSGTGVNYGYTF. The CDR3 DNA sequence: TGTGCCAGCAATTCCGGGACAGGAGTTAACTATGGCTACACCTTC.

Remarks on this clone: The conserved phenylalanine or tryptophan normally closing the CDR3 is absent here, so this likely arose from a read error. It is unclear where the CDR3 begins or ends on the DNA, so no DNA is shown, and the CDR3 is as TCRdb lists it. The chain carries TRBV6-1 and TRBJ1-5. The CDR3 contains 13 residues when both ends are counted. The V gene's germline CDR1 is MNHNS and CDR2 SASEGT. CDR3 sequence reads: CASSLEEEQPKHL.

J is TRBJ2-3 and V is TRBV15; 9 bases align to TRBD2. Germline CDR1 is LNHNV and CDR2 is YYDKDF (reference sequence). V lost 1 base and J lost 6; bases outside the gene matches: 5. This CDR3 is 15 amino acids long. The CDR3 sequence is CATSRVAGGADTQYF. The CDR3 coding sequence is TGTGCCACCAGCAGAGTTGCGGGGGGGGCGGATACGCAGTATTTT. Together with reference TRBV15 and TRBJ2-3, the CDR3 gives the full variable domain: DAMVIQNPRYQVTQFGKPVTLSCSQTLNHNVMYWYQQKSSQAPKLLFHYYDKDFNNEADTPDNFQSRRPNTSFCFLDIRSPGLGDTAMYLCATSRVAGGADTQYFGPGTRLTVL.

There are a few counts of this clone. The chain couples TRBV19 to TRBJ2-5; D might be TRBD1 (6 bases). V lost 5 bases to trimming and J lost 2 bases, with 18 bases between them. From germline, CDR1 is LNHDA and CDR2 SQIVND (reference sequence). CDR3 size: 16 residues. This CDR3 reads CASSAFPTGVQETQYF. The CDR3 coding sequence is TGTGCCAGTAGTGCTTTTCCGACAGGCGTTCAAGAGACCCAGTACTTC.